This is a list of T cell receptor beta chains from one sample in a study of T cell changes during pregnancy in multiple sclerosis. The data were produced by immunoSEQ multiplex PCR, yet TCRdb's version contains in-frame clones alone and is incomplete. Altogether about 22,000 clones are present, about 88% being singletons, with the ten largest covering about 8%. The sequences come from CD8+ T cells from peripheral blood mononuclear cells, collected after pregnancy. The receptors stem from a female donor with multiple sclerosis, enrolled in a pregnancy study. The CDR3 runs from the conserved cysteine through the conserved F or W. D genes are given only for firm matches. Expanded clones are given a class, and other clones once, few, many or no size at all.

>TRBD1|.|TRBV6-5|TRBJ2-1
CASSSGTGYNEQFF
TGTGCCAGCAGTTCCGGGACAGGGTACAATGAGCAGTTCTTC
>TRBD2|.|TRBV7-9|TRBJ2-1
CASSRTSGSGDEQFF
TGTGCCAGCAGCCGGACTAGCGGGAGCGGAGATGAGCAGTTCTTC
>.|.|TRBV2|TRBJ2-2
CASSEGVKLNTGELFF
TGTGCCAGCAGTGAAGGCGTAAAACTGAACACCGGGGAGCTGTTTTTT
>TRBD2|.|TRBV5-1|TRBJ2-7
CASSWEGTWGEQYF
TGCGCCAGCAGCTGGGAGGGAACTTGGGGCGAGCAGTACTTC
>.|.|TRBV5-6|TRBJ1-2
CASSLGGGRENLGYGYTF
TGTGCCAGCAGCTTGGGGGGGGGACGCGAGAACCTTGGCTATGGCTACACCTTC
>.|.|TRBV11-3|TRBJ2-2
CASSWTENTGELFF
TGTGCCAGCAGCTGGACAGAGAACACCGGGGAGCTGTTTTTT
>TRBD2|.|TRBV9|TRBJ2-7
CASSARDRTPGTSGISYEQYF
TGTGCCAGCAGCGCCCGGGACAGAACGCCAGGGACTAGCGGGATCTCCTACGAGCAGTACTTC
>TRBD1|.|TRBV5-1|TRBJ1-1
CASSWLTDRGIESTEAFF
TGCGCCAGCAGCTGGCTTACCGACAGGGGAATAGAGAGCACTGAAGCTTTCTTT
>.|.|TRBV28|TRBJ1-4
CASRRGWRLNEKLFF
TGTGCCAGCCGCAGAGGGTGGCGGTTGAATGAAAAACTGTTTTTT
>TRBD1|.|TRBV28|TRBJ2-5
CASSPGQGPQETQYF
TGTGCCAGCAGTCCTGGACAGGGACCACAAGAGACCCAGTACTTC
>.|.|TRBV6-5|TRBJ1-1
CASSPRRAEAFF
TGTGCCAGCAGTCCAAGGCGGGCTGAAGCTTTCTTT
>TRBD1|.|TRBV7-9|TRBJ2-5
CASSLYPWTGKIETQYF
TGTGCCAGCAGCTTATACCCCTGGACAGGGAAGATAGAGACCCAGTACTTC
>TRBD2|.|TRBV5-1|TRBJ2-3
CASSFERERGTDTQYF
TGCGCCAGCAGCTTCGAGCGGGAGAGGGGTACAGATACGCAGTATTTT
>.|.|TRBV4-1|TRBJ1-2
CASSHMLVGEEGYTF
TGCGCCAGCAGCCACATGCTCGTGGGGGAGGAAGGCTACACCTTC
>TRBD1|few|TRBV11-3|TRBJ2-3
CASSSGTGDTDTQYF
TGTGCCAGCAGCTCAGGGACAGGGGACACAGATACGCAGTATTTT
>TRBD2|.|TRBV11-3|TRBJ2-1
CASSPSLAGGAYNEQFF
TGTGCCAGCAGTCCCTCTCTAGCGGGAGGCGCGTACAATGAGCAGTTCTTC
>.|once|TRBV7-9|TRBJ1-3
CASSSSVAFGNTIYF
TGTGCCAGCAGCTCATCGGTCGCCTTCGGAAACACCATATATTTT
>.|.|TRBV28|TRBJ2-2
CASSLQGEEVGELFF
TGTGCCAGCAGTTTACAGGGGGAGGAGGTCGGGGAGCTGTTTTTT
>.|.|TRBV21-1|TRBJ1-5
CASRDVGGKETFGGNQPQHF
TGTGCCAGCAGAGACGTTGGGGGGAAAGAGACCTTCGGGGGCAATCAGCCCCAGCATTTT
>TRBD1|.|TRBV7-9|TRBJ2-7
CASTHETGGNYEQYF
TGTGCCAGCACACACGAAACAGGGGGAAACTACGAGCAGTACTTC
>.|.|TRBV5-5|TRBJ1-1
CASSSGGGAGEGAFF
TGTGCCAGCAGCTCCGGAGGAGGGGCCGGAGAGGGAGCTTTCTTT
>TRBD2|.|TRBV15|TRBJ2-2
CATSRGWEGTNTGELFF
TGTGCCACCAGCAGGGGGTGGGAGGGGACGAACACCGGGGAGCTGTTTTTT
>.|.|TRBV30|TRBJ2-7
CACRDLAYEQYF
TGTGCCTGCCGGGATCTCGCCTACGAGCAGTACTTC
>.|once|TRBV5-1|TRBJ2-1
CASSLALNNEQFF
TGCGCCAGCAGCTTGGCTCTTAACAATGAGCAGTTCTTC
>.|.|TRBV7-4|TRBJ2-1
CASSLGGALPNEQFF
TGTGCCAGCAGCTTAGGGGGCGCCTTACCGAATGAGCAGTTCTTC
>TRBD1|.|TRBV10-2|TRBJ1-4
CASSADRGTELFF
TGCGCCAGCAGTGCGGACAGGGGGACAGAACTGTTTTTT
>.|.|TRBV5-4|TRBJ1-1
CASSFAGDTEAFF
TGTGCCAGCAGCTTCGCGGGGGACACTGAAGCTTTCTTT
>TRBD2|once|TRBV6-1|TRBJ2-1
CASSGTSGRSSYNEQFF
TGTGCCAGCAGTGGGACTAGCGGGAGAAGCTCCTACAATGAGCAGTTCTTC
>.|.|TRBV10-1|TRBJ2-2
CASLPKKGFTGELFF
TGCGCCAGCCTACCTAAAAAGGGGTTTACCGGGGAGCTGTTTTTT
>TRBD2|.|TRBV9|TRBJ2-3
CASSVGVSGIVSTDTQYF
TGTGCCAGCAGCGTAGGGGTTAGCGGGATCGTTAGCACAGATACGCAGTATTTT
>.|.|TRBV30|TRBJ2-7
CAWNPPRQASYEQYF
TGTGCCTGGAATCCTCCCCGACAGGCCTCCTACGAGCAGTACTTC
>TRBD2|.|TRBV6-5|TRBJ2-7
CASSLTSESSYEQYF
TGTGCCAGCAGCCTGACTAGCGAAAGCTCCTACGAGCAGTACTTC
>.|.|TRBV9|TRBJ2-7
CASSPGGGAHEQYF
TGTGCCAGCAGCCCAGGAGGGGGGGCCCACGAGCAGTACTTC
>.|.|TRBV10-3|TRBJ2-7
CAISGSSSYEQYF
TGTGCCATCAGTGGAAGTAGCTCCTACGAGCAGTACTTC
>.|.|TRBV19|TRBJ1-1
CASINTAGFQNTEAFF
TGTGCCAGTATTAATACCGCAGGATTCCAGAACACTGAAGCTTTCTTT
>.|.|TRBV27|TRBJ1-2
CASSLFRGVYGYTF
TGTGCCAGCAGTTTATTCAGGGGCGTCTATGGCTACACCTTC
>TRBD1|.|TRBV10-3|TRBJ2-3
CAISDRATTDTQYF
TGTGCCATCAGCGACAGGGCCACCACAGATACGCAGTATTTT
>.|.|TRBV6-1|TRBJ1-3
CASSEEGGGWGATIYF
TGTGCCAGCAGTGAAGAGGGCGGGGGTTGGGGGGCCACCATATATTTT
>.|.|TRBV2|TRBJ2-2
CASSEGGELFF
TGTGCCAGCAGCGAGGGCGGGGAGCTGTTTTTT
>TRBD2|.|TRBV6-4|TRBJ2-5
CASSGGTSGNGETQYF
TGTGCCAGCAGTGGGGGGACTAGCGGGAACGGCGAGACCCAGTACTTC
>.|few|TRBV6-1|TRBJ1-1
CASSDTENTEAFF
TGTGCCAGCAGCGACACAGAGAACACTGAAGCTTTCTTT
>.|.|TRBV27|TRBJ1-1
CASSLNPGNTEAFF
TGTGCCAGCAGTTTAAACCCAGGGAACACTGAAGCTTTCTTT
>TRBD1|.|TRBV11-2|TRBJ1-2
CASSLAPDDRVGGHGYTF
TGTGCCAGCAGTTTAGCCCCCGATGACAGGGTAGGGGGTCATGGCTACACCTTC
>TRBD2|.|TRBV7-9|TRBJ2-1
CASSLAGGSIYNEQFF
TGTGCCAGCAGCTTAGCTGGCGGGAGTATCTACAATGAGCAGTTCTTC
>TRBD1|.|TRBV7-4|TRBJ2-2
CASSLGQGDTGELFF
TGTGCCAGCAGCTTGGGACAGGGCGACACCGGGGAGCTGTTTTTT
>.|.|TRBV11-1|TRBJ1-1
CASSYPEDTEAFF
TGTGCCAGCAGCTACCCTGAGGACACTGAAGCTTTCTTT
>.|.|TRBV19|TRBJ1-1
CATRGWKNTEAFF
TGTGCCACCCGAGGTTGGAAGAACACTGAAGCTTTCTTT
>.|.|TRBV28|TRBJ2-5
CASSSGDSAIVQETQYF
TGTGCCAGCAGTTCGGGGGACAGCGCTATTGTCCAAGAGACCCAGTACTTC
>TRBD2|.|TRBV2|TRBJ2-3
CASTRQTSGDTDTQYF
TGTGCCAGTACGAGGCAGACTAGCGGAGACACAGATACGCAGTATTTT
>.|.|TRBV7-9|TRBJ2-3
CASSLLSRADTQYF
TGTGCCAGCAGCTTACTTAGTCGAGCAGATACGCAGTATTTT
>TRBD1|.|TRBV6-6|TRBJ2-5
CASSGQGEETQYF
TGTGCCAGCAGCGGACAGGGGGAAGAGACCCAGTACTTC
>.|.|TRBV20-1|TRBJ1-1
CSAPNTEAFF
TGCAGTGCTCCTAACACTGAAGCTTTCTTT
>TRBD1|.|TRBV19|TRBJ2-1
CASTRDRVTSYNEQFF
TGTGCCAGTACTCGGGACAGGGTGACCTCCTACAATGAGCAGTTCTTC
>TRBD2|.|TRBV5-6|TRBJ2-3
CASSLETGGQGDTQYF
TGTGCCAGCAGCTTGGAAACGGGAGGGCAGGGAGATACGCAGTATTTT
>TRBD1|.|TRBV5-6|TRBJ2-7
CASSLRDRELAEQYF
TGTGCCAGCAGCTTGCGGGACAGGGAATTGGCCGAGCAGTACTTC
>TRBD2|.|TRBV25-1|TRBJ2-3
CASSGSGSADTQYF
TGTGCCAGCAGTGGTAGCGGGAGTGCAGATACGCAGTATTTT
>TRBD2|.|TRBV28|TRBJ2-3
CASSNLDRGGTSGRPTSTDTQYF
TGTGCCAGCAGCAACCTGGACAGGGGAGGGACTAGCGGGAGACCAACTAGCACAGATACGCAGTATTTT